The 17 T cell receptor beta chains listed next were all sequenced from one sample in a study of beta chain features in type 1 diabetes. Investigators reverse transcribed all isolated RNA, so they sequenced expressed TCRB transcripts. Profiling relied on immunoSEQ multiplex PCR, and the TCRdb table lists in-frame clones only, not all of them. The sample yields 140,000 to 150,000 clones, under 60% seen once. Sequencing used Tregs from blood. These receptors were collected from a man aged 18-30 years in good health.

This sequence joins TRBV27 and TRBJ2-7, with TRBD2 matching over 9 bases. CDR1 is MNHEY and CDR2 is SMNVEV in the germline V gene (reference sequence). The CDR3 is made up of 14 amino acids. V was pared by 6 bases and J by 5 bases, with 8 bases of the junction left unmatched. In nucleotides, the CDR3 is TGTGCCAGCAGCGATAGCGGGAGAAAGCACGAGCAGTACTTC. Protein: CASSDSGRKHEQYF.

This clone was picked up a small number of times. The chain carries TRBV5-6 and TRBJ2-7, with D possibly matching TRBD1 (6 bases). V gave up 3 bases and J gave up 0 bases, with 10 bases separating them. The germline CDR1 and CDR2 sequences are SGHDT and YYEEEE. The CDR3 consists of 14 residues. The CDR3 region is CASSYDRFSYEQYF. In DNA form, the CDR3 reads TGTGCCAGCAGCTACGACAGGTTCTCCTACGAGCAGTACTTC. Filled out from reference TRBV5-6 and TRBJ2-7, the complete variable domain reads DAGVTQSPTHLIKTRGQQVTLRCSPKSGHDTVSWYQQALGQGPQFIFQYYEEEERQRGNFPDRFSGHQFPNYSSELNVNALLLGDSALYLCASSYDRFSYEQYFGPGTRLTVT.

J is TRBJ1-1 and V is TRBV20-1, with D unclear. Germline CDR1 DFQATT, CDR2 SNEGSKA (reference sequence). The CDR3 contains 11 residues. The V end lost 5 bases, the J end lost 10 bases, and 14 bases lay between the germline ends. CDR3 sequence: CSAPTQVSAFF. The CDR3 DNA reads as TGCAGTGCTCCGACGCAGGTTTCAGCTTTCTTT.

This clone has a handful of counts. This chain uses TRBV23-1 with TRBJ1-2; D might be TRBD1 (5 bases). TRBV23-1 is given ORF status, its function remaining uncertain. V was shortened by 0 bases and J by 3 bases, with 17 bases between the two germline ends. The CDR3 length is 17 residues. In DNA form, the CDR3 reads TGCGCCAGCAGTCAATCGGGGGGGGGTAGGGAGGACTATGGCTACACCTTC. It translates to CASSQSGGGREDYGYTF.

This clone was recorded a few times. This chain links TRBV6-6 with TRBJ2-6; D not resolved. Germline CDR1 reads MNHNY; CDR2 reads SVGAGI (reference sequence). This CDR3 has 15 amino acids. V was pared by 1 base and J by 5 bases, with 9 bases between. The CDR3 DNA reads TGTGCCAGCAGTTACTGGTCGCGGAGGGCCAACGTCCTGACTTTC. It codes for CASSYWSRRANVLTF.

CDR3 residues: CASSSGLAGGSTDTQYF. The CDR3 DNA sequence: TGCGCCAGCAGCTCGGGACTAGCGGGAGGGAGCACAGATACGCAGTATTTT. The V and J genes are TRBV5-1 and TRBJ2-3; 16 bases agree with TRBD2. V shed 3 bases and J 0 bases; nucleotides not matched to a gene: 1. Germline V gene data show CDR1 as SGHRS and CDR2 as YFSETQ. The CDR3 extends over 17 amino acids.

This sequence joins TRBV5-1 and TRBJ2-7; D is ambiguous. Trimming took off 4 bases at V and 5 bases at J, with 10 bases between the two ends. CDR3 length: 12 residues. In germline, CDR1 is SGHRS, CDR2 YFSETQ. This CDR3 reads CASSREVNEQYF. CDR3 nucleotide sequence: TGCGCCAGCAGCAGAGAAGTAAACGAGCAGTACTTC.

This clone was observed a few times. This chain links TRBV28 with TRBJ1-4; 9 bases match TRBD1. This CDR3 is 15 amino acids long. V trimming: 9 bases; J trimming: 5 bases; junction bases outside the gene matches: 10. In germline, CDR1 is MDHEN, CDR2 SYDVKM. The CDR3: CASKTPGQGNEKLFF. The CDR3 nucleotides read TGTGCCAGTAAAACCCCGGGACAGGGAAATGAAAAACTGTTTTTT. Full variable domain (missing parts from reference TRBV28 and TRBJ1-4): DVKVTQSSRYLVKRTGEKVFLECVQDMDHENMFWYRQDPGLGLRLIYFSYDVKMKEKGDIPEGYSVSREKKERFSLILESASTNQTSMYLCASKTPGQGNEKLFFGSGTQLSVL.

V gene TRBV15 combines with J gene TRBJ2-6; D perhaps matches TRBD1 (5 bases). The CDR3 is 16 residues long. Germline V gene lookup returns CDR1 LNHNV and CDR2 YYDKDF (reference sequence). V lost 0 bases and J lost 6, with 12 bases in between. CDR3 amino acids: CATSRDRQPLANVLTF. In nucleotides, the CDR3 is TGTGCCACCAGCAGAGACAGACAGCCATTGGCCAACGTCCTGACTTTC. The whole variable domain, remainder taken from reference TRBV15 and TRBJ2-6, is DAMVIQNPRYQVTQFGKPVTLSCSQTLNHNVMYWYQQKSSQAPKLLFHYYDKDFNNEADTPDNFQSRRPNTSFCFLDIRSPGLGDTAMYLCATSRDRQPLANVLTFGAGSRLTVL.

This clone has more than one count but fewer than ten. The chain links TRBV11-2 to TRBJ2-4, with D unresolved. Trimming left V 0 bases short and J 9 bases short, with 12 bases between. This CDR3 is 14 amino acids long. CDR1 is SGHAT and CDR2 is FQNNGV in the germline V gene. The CDR3 sequence: CASSLDQLVGIQYF. CDR3 nucleotides: TGTGCCAGCAGCTTAGATCAACTCGTCGGCATTCAGTACTTC.

This clone showed up just a few times. V is TRBV11-1 and J is TRBJ1-1; 9 bases fit TRBD1. There are 14 residues in the CDR3. Germline-derived CDR1 and CDR2 are SGHAT and FQDESV (reference sequence). V lost 4 bases and J lost 2; bases outside the gene matches: 2. The CDR3 sequence: CASSWTGVNTEAFF. CDR3 nucleotides: TGTGCCAGCAGCTGGACAGGGGTAAACACTGAAGCTTTCTTT. The full variable domain, with the rest looked up from reference TRBV11-1 and TRBJ1-1, is EAEVAQSPRYKITEKSQAVAFWCDPISGHATLYWYRQILGQGPELLVQFQDESVVDDSQLPKDRFSAERLKGVDSTLKIQPAELGDSAMYLCASSWTGVNTEAFFGQGTRLTVV.

This clone was seen only a few times. This sequence joins TRBV7-3 and TRBJ1-2; D not certain. V was clipped by 5 bases and J by 6 bases, with 19 bases between them. CDR1 SGHTA and CDR2 FQGTGA come from the germline V gene. This CDR3 is 15 amino acids long. The CDR3 DNA follows: TGTGCCAGCAGCATGGAGAGATCTTCCAGCCATGGCTACACCTTC. It codes for CASSMERSSSHGYTF.

This clone was seen a handful of times. Here the CDR3 reads CASSLEGRGLIQPQHF. The DNA for the CDR3 is TGTGCCAGCAGCTTGGAAGGCAGGGGGCTAATTCAGCCCCAGCATTTT. The chain combines TRBV5-6 with TRBJ1-5; 8 positions match TRBD1. Germline CDR1 reads SGHDT; CDR2 reads YYEEEE. This CDR3 region has 16 residues. The V and J ends lost 0 bases and 6 bases, in that order; junction bases with no gene match: 8.

The rearrangement links TRBV7-6 to TRBJ1-1; 7 positions agree with TRBD1. This CDR3 comprises 15 residues. Germline V gene lookup returns CDR1 SGHVS and CDR2 FNYEAQ. The V gene end was trimmed by 2 bases and the J gene end by 0 bases; junction bases not matched to a gene: 3. The CDR3 nucleotides read TGTGCCAGCAGCTTAAAAGGGGGCTTGAACACTGAAGCTTTCTTT. This sequence encodes CASSLKGGLNTEAFF.

The chain couples TRBV5-6 to TRBJ2-1, with D possibly being TRBD2 (6 bases). Germline CDR1 and CDR2: SGHDT and YYEEEE. The V end lost 0 bases, the J end lost 6 bases, and 19 bases lay between the germline ends. CDR3 length equals 17 residues. In DNA form, the CDR3 reads TGTGCCAGCAGCTTGGGACTAGTGCAGCTGCTCACCAATGAGCAGTTCTTC. Translated, it gives CASSLGLVQLLTNEQFF.

This chain joins TRBV15 and TRBJ1-3, with 7 bases matching TRBD1. CDR1 is LNHNV, CDR2 YYDKDF, per germline (reference sequence). Trimming at V came to 5 bases and at J to 2 bases, leaving 6 bases not matched to a gene. The CDR3 has 15 residues. The DNA of the CDR3 is TGTGCCACCAGCCAAGACAGGGTACCTGGAAACACCATATATTTT. Translation: CATSQDRVPGNTIYF.

The CDR3 loop is CASSFLGGAVTEAFF. Here the CDR3 DNA reads TGTGCCAGCAGCTTCCTTGGGGGCGCGGTCACTGAAGCTTTCTTT. The chain is built from TRBV7-9 and TRBJ1-1; maybe TRBD1 (6 bases). This CDR3 is 15 amino acids long. V was shortened by 3 bases and J by 4 bases, with 15 bases between the two germline ends. Germline values: CDR1 SEHNR, CDR2 FQNEAQ (reference sequence).